The entry that follows covers one T cell receptor beta chain sequence. Its antigen remains unidentified. The sample belongs to a study of T cells after yellow fever vaccination. As for the study in general: SMART-Seq v4 Ultra Low Input handled preparation of low-cell-number fractions. The study's findings and limits: Post-booster repertoires again held most primary-vaccination clones (just under 97% CD4, roughly 88% CD8). A secondary response was less intense yet reached its peak sooner, at day 5 versus 15.

Production of TCR cDNA was by 5'RACE template switching, which also added a universal primer site and UMIs. TCRdb re-derived calls from the 5' RACE reads in MiXCR, one entry per CDR3 protein. The table shows around 230,000 distinct CDR3 sequences, with around 6.7% occurring only once. The sequencing here drew on CD4+ T cells sorted from PBMCs, taken on the day of the yellow fever booster vaccination. The receptor comes from a man aged 25 to 45 who received the YFV17D yellow fever vaccine.

The CDR3 here is CASQIAGITDTQYF. CDR3 bases: TGCGCCAGCCAAATAGCGGGAATCACAGATACGCAGTATTTT. This sequence joins TRBV10-2 and TRBJ2-3; TRBD2 matches 8 bases. Per the germline V gene, CDR1 is WSHSY and CDR2 is SAAADI. The CDR3 has 14 residues. Trimming cost V 8 bases and J 2 bases; bases outside gene matches: 6.